This entry lists 4 T cell receptor beta chains sequenced from one sample in a study of Ad26.COV2.S vaccination and SARS-CoV-2 variants. As for treatment: some 20 received Ad26.COV2.S at low or high dose, single or two shots; about 5 received placebo; per-sample allocation not given. Repertoires come from day 63 after the first vaccine or placebo injection. Generated by immunoSEQ multiplex PCR, the TCRdb table keeps only in-frame clones and is missing some. The sample holds about 440,000 clones, about 90% seen once. The sample was peripheral blood, taken in a trial of Ad26.COV2.S vaccine versus placebo. The receptors here all came from a person aged 18-60 years who received the Ad26.COV2.S COVID-19 vaccine or a placebo.

The chain employs TRBV28 and TRBJ1-4; 9 bases are a match to TRBD1. V shed 5 bases, J shed 8 bases, and the junction held 6 bases outside the gene matches. Germline CDR1 and CDR2: MDHEN and SYDVKM. This CDR3 spans 14 amino acids. CDR3 DNA sequence: TGTGCCAGCAGTATCCACAGGGGGCGCGAAAAACTGTTTTTT. Translated: CASSIHRGREKLFF.

The chain has TRBV28 and TRBJ2-2; no firm D call. CDR1 MDHEN and CDR2 SYDVKM come from the germline V gene. V gave up 7 bases and J gave up 4 bases, with 7 bases separating them. The length of the CDR3 is 12 residues. The CDR3 protein is CASTKSTGELFF. CDR3 sequence (DNA): TGTGCCAGCACGAAGAGCACCGGGGAGCTGTTTTTT.

This clone was observed a handful of times. CDR3 sequence reads: CAISEDRGRQTQYF. CDR3 nucleotide sequence: TGTGCCATCAGTGAAGACAGGGGCAGGCAGACCCAGTACTTC. The chain uses TRBV10-3 and TRBJ2-5; 8 bases fit TRBD1. J gave up 6 bases and V 3 bases, and 6 bases lay outside the gene matches. This CDR3 spans 14 amino acids. Germline CDR1 and CDR2: ENHRY and SYGVKD.

The V call is TRBV19, the J call TRBJ2-7, with D possibly being TRBD2 (7 bases). The CDR3 contains 14 residues. Trimming shortened V by 5 bases and J by 4 bases, and 15 bases separated the two germline ends. Per the germline V gene, CDR1 is LNHDA and CDR2 is SQIVND (reference sequence). As DNA, the CDR3 is TGTGCCAGTAGTCCGCGGGGGCGCATGTACGAGCAGTACTTC. Protein sequence: CASSPRGRMYEQYF.